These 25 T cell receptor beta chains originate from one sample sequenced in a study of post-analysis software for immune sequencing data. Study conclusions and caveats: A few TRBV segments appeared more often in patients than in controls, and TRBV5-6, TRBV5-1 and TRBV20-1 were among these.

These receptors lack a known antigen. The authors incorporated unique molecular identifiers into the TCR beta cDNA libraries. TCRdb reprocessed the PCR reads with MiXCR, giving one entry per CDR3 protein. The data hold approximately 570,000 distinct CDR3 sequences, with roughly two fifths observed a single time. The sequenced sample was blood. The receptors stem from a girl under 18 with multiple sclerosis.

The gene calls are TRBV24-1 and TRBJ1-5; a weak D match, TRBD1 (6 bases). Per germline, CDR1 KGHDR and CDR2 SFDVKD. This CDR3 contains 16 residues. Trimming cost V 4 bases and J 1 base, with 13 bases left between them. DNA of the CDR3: TGTGCCACCAGTGACGGACAGCTGGGCAGCAATCAGCCCCAGCATTTT. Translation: CATSDGQLGSNQPQHF.

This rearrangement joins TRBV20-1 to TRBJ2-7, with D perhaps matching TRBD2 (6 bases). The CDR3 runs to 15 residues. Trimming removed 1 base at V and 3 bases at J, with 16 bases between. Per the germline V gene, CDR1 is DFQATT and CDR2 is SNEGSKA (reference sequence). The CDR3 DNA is TGCAGTGCTAGAGGGATCGGGGGTTACTTCTACGAGCAGTACTTC. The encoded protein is CSARGIGGYFYEQYF.

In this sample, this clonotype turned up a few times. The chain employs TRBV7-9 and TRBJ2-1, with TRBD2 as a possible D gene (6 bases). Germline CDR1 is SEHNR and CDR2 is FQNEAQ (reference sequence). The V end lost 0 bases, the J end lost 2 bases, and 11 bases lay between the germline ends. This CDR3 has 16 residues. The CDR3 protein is CASSLASGETYNEQFF. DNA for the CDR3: TGTGCCAGCAGCTTAGCGTCGGGAGAAACCTACAATGAGCAGTTCTTC.

CDR3 in DNA: TGTGCCAGCAGTTTAGCGCAGGTCCAAAGCACAGATACGCAGTATTTT. As protein: CASSLAQVQSTDTQYF. The V and J genes are TRBV12-3 or TRBV12-4 and TRBJ2-3; D gene unclear. The CDR3 extends over 16 amino acids. V gave up 0 bases and J gave up 0 bases, with 10 bases separating them.

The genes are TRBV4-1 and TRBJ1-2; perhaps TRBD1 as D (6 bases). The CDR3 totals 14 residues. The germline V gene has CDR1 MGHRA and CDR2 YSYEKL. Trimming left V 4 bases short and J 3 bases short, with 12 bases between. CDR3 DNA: TGCGCCAGCAGCCCTAGCAGGGGCGACTATGGCTACACCTTC. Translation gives CASSPSRGDYGYTF.

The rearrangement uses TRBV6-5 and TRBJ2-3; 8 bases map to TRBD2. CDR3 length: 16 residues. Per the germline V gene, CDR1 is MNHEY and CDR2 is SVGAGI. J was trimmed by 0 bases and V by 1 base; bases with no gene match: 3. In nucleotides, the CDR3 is TGTGCCAGCAGTTACTTGGCTAGCGGGAGCACAGATACGCAGTATTTT. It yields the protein CASSYLASGSTDTQYF.

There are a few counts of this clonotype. CDR3 nucleotide sequence: TGTGCCAGCAGCCCTCTCGGAGGGAGGGGCACAGATACGCAGTATTTT. As protein: CASSPLGGRGTDTQYF. The rearrangement uses TRBV6-6 and TRBJ2-3, with 7 bases that match TRBD2. CDR1 is MNHNY, CDR2 SVGAGI, per germline (reference sequence). The CDR3 has 16 amino acids. Losses at the gene ends were 6 bases for V and 1 base for J; bases not matched to a gene: 10.

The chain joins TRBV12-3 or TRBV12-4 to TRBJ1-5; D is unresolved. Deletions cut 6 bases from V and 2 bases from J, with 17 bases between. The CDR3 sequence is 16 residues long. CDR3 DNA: TGTGCCAGCAGCCTTCGGGGAGCCATAGGCAATCAGCCCCAGCATTTT. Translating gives CASSLRGAIGNQPQHF.

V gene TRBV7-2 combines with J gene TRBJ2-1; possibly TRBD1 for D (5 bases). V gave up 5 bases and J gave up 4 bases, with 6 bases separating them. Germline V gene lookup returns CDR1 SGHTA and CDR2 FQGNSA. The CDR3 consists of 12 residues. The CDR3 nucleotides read TGTGCCAGCAGCCGACAGTACAATGAGCAGTTCTTC. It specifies CASSRQYNEQFF.

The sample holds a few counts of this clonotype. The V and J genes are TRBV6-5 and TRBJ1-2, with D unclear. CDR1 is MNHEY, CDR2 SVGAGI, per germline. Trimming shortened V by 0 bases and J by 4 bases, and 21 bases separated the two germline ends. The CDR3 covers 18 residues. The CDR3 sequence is CASSYSISGGTKSYGYTF. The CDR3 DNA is TGTGCCAGCAGTTACTCGATTTCCGGCGGAACAAAATCCTATGGCTACACCTTC.

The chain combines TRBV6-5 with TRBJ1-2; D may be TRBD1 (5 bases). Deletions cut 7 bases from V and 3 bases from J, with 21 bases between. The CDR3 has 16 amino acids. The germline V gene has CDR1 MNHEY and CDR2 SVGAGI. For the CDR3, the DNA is TGTGCCAGCAATAGACGGCGCGGGGCTATTGACTATGGCTACACCTTC. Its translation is CASNRRRGAIDYGYTF.

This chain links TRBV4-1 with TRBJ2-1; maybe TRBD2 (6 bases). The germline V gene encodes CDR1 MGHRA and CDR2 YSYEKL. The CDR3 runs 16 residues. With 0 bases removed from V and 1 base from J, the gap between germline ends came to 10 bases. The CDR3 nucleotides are TGCGCCAGCAGCCAAGAACGCGGGACTTCCTACAATGAGCAGTTCTTC. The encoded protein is CASSQERGTSYNEQFF.

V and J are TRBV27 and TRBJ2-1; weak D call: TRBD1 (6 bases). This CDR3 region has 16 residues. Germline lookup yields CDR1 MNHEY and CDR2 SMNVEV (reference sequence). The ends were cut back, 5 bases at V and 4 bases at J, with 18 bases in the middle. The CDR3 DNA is TGTGCCAGCAGTCGACAGGACAGCAGTAATTACAATGAGCAGTTCTTC. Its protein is CASSRQDSSNYNEQFF.

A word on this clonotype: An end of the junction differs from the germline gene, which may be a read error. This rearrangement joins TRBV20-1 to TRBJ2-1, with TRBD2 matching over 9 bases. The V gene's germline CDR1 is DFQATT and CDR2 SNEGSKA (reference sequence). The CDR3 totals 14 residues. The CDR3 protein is CSARSGRFYNEEFF. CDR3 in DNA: TGCAGTGCTCGTAGCGGGAGATTTTACAATGAGGAGTTCTTC.

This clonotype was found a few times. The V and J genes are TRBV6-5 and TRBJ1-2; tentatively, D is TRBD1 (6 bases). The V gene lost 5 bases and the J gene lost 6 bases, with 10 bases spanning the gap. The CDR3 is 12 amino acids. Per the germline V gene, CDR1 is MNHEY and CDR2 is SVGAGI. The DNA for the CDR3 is TGTGCCAGCAGTACCACAGGGAATGGCTACACCTTC. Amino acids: CASSTTGNGYTF.

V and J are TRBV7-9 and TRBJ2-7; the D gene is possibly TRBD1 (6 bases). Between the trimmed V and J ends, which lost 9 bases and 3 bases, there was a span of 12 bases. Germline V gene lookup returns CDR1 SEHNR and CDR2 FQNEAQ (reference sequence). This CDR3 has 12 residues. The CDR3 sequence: CASGGRHYEQYF. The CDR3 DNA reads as TGTGCCAGTGGGGGCAGGCACTACGAGCAGTACTTC.

CDR3 residues: CASSPMKSGRWNEQYF. The CDR3 DNA follows: TGTGCCAGCAGTCCCATGAAGAGCGGGAGATGGAACGAGCAGTACTTC. The chain has TRBV12-3 or TRBV12-4 and TRBJ2-7, with 8 bases identical to TRBD2. CDR3 length: 16 amino acids. The V and J ends lost 5 bases and 5 bases, in that order; junction bases with no gene match: 14.

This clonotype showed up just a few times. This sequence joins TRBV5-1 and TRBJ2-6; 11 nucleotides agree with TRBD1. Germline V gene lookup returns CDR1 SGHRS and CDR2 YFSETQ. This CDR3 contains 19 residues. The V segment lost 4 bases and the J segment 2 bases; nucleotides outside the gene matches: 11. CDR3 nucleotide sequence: TGCGCCAGCAGCCAAGGACAGGGGGCGTTAATAGCTGGGGCCAACGTCCTGACTTTC. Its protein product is CASSQGQGALIAGANVLTF.

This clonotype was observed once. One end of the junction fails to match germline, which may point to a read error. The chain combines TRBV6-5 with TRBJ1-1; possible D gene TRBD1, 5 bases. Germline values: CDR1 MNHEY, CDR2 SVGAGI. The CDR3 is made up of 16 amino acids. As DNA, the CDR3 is TGTGCCAGCAGTCCGAGGACAAGTATCGTGAACACTGACGCTTTCTTT. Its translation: CASSPRTSIVNTDAFF.

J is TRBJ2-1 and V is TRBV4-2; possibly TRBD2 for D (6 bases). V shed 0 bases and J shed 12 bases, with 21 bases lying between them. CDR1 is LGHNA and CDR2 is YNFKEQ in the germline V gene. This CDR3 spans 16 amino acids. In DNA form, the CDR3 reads TGTGCCAGCAGCCAAGATTGGGCGGAGGGCCGCGCGAGGCAGTTCTTC. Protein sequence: CASSQDWAEGRARQFF.

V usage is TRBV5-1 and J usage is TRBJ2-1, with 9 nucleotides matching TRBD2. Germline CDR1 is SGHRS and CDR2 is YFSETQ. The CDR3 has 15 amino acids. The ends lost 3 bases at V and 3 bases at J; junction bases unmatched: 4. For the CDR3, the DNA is TGCGCCAGCAGCTCGGCTAGCGGGGTCTACAATGAGCAGTTCTTC. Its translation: CASSSASGVYNEQFF.

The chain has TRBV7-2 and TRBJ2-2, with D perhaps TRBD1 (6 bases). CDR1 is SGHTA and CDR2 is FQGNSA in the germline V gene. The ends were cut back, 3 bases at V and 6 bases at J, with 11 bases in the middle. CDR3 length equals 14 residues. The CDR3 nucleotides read TGTGCCAGCAGCTTTGGACAGACCCCCGGGGAGCTGTTTTTT. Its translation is CASSFGQTPGELFF.

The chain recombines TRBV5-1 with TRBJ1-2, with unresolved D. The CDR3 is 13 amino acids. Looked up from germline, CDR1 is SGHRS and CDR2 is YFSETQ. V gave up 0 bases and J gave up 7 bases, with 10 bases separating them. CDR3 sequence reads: CASSLGATGGYTF. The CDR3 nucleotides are TGCGCCAGCAGCTTGGGGGCAACCGGTGGCTACACCTTC.

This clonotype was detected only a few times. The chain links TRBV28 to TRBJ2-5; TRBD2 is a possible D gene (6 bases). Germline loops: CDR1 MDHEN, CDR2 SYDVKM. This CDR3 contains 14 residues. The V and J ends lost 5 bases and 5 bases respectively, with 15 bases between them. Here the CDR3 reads CASSPGGALETQYF. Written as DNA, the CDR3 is TGTGCCAGCAGTCCCGGAGGGGCTTTGGAGACCCAGTACTTC.

This chain's CDR3 is CASRSGTGGPGANVLTF. For the CDR3, the DNA is TGTGCCAGCAGGTCCGGGACAGGGGGTCCTGGGGCCAACGTCCTGACTTTC. The chain joins TRBV7-2 to TRBJ2-6, with TRBD1 matching over 11 bases. Trimming cost V 6 bases and J 2 bases; bases outside gene matches: 6. The germline V gene has CDR1 SGHTA and CDR2 FQGNSA. The CDR3 runs to 17 residues.